These T cell receptor beta chains were read from a single sample in a study of long-term antiretroviral therapy in people with HIV. The table came from immunoSEQ multiplex PCR; TCRdb's copy has only in-frame clones and leaves some out. The data show tens of thousands of clones, more than 75% seen once. This sample comprised unsorted PBMCs, obtained 0.2 years before starting antiretroviral therapy. These receptors were taken from a man younger than 30 with HIV. Each CDR3 is given with its conserved first and last residue. The order of the fields is CDR3 length, J gene, V gene, D gene, clone size, CDR3 protein, CDR3 DNA. A D gene is named only where the DNA matches it firmly. Clone size is stated in some rows and not others, as once, few, many or a class when expanded.

15	TRBJ2-1	TRBV4-2	NA	NA	CASSQDRAGYNEQFF	TGTGCCAGCAGCCAAGATCGGGCGGGCTACAATGAGCAGTTCTTC
17	TRBJ2-1	TRBV4-3	TRBD2	NA	CASSQDRAGVGYNEQFF	TGCGCCAGCAGCCAAGACCGAGCGGGAGTGGGATACAATGAGCAGTTCTTC
15	TRBJ1-5	TRBV7-8	NA	once	CASSLYGRGDQPQHF	TGTGCCAGCAGCCTCTACGGCAGGGGAGATCAGCCCCAGCATTTT
14	TRBJ1-6	TRBV13	NA	NA	CASSLGLRNSPLHF	TGTGCCAGCAGCTTAGGTCTGCGAAATTCACCCCTCCACTTT
15	TRBJ2-1	TRBV10-3	TRBD2	NA	CAAEIGGSNKNEQFF	TGTGCCGCCGAAATCGGGGGGTCGAATAAGAATGAGCAGTTCTTC
14	TRBJ2-7	TRBV7-9	NA	NA	CASSSRDRLYEQYF	TGTGCCAGCAGCTCCCGGGACCGACTTTACGAGCAGTACTTC
12	TRBJ2-3	TRBV11-2	NA	NA	CASSLDLDTQYF	TGTGCCAGCAGCTTAGACTTGGATACGCAGTATTTT
12	TRBJ2-7	TRBV29-1	NA	NA	CSVESNSYEQYF	TGCAGCGTTGAAAGTAACAGCTACGAGCAGTACTTC
17	TRBJ2-3	TRBV5-6	TRBD2	NA	CASSFRTSGRVGDTQYF	TGTGCCAGCAGCTTTCGCACCAGCGGGAGGGTTGGAGATACGCAGTATTTT
13	TRBJ2-1	TRBV6-5	NA	NA	CASSYRLQHEQFF	TGTGCCAGCAGTTACAGGCTTCAGCATGAGCAGTTCTTC
18	TRBJ2-7	TRBV7-6	TRBD2	NA	CASSQGLAGEEAPYEQYF	TGTGCCAGCAGCCAAGGACTAGCGGGAGAGGAAGCACCCTACGAGCAGTACTTC
15	TRBJ2-3	TRBV6-6	NA	NA	CASSPRPPGTDTQYF	TGTGCCAGCAGTCCCCGTCCACCGGGCACAGATACGCAGTATTTT
12	TRBJ2-7	TRBV10-3	NA	NA	CATHREGGEQYF	TGTGCCACCCACAGGGAGGGCGGGGAGCAGTACTTC